This TCR beta chain emerged from a study of human thymus T cells. Assay: immunoSEQ multiplex PCR; the TCRdb copy retains only in-frame clones and omits some. The table shows under 150,000 clones, with approximately 96% occurring only once. Remarks on this clone: Its antigen is currently unknown.

The CDR3 runs 16 residues. Germline CDR1 reads LGHNA; CDR2 reads YNFKEQ. Deletions cut 3 bases from V and 2 bases from J, with 14 bases between. Study results and limitations: Thymic repertoires overlap heavily among unrelated individuals, related research has reported. Gene usage for V and J segments appeared biased in thymic and blood repertoires.

Resections from corrective heart surgery provided thymus tissue. Donation was from healthy Finnish infants who were having corrective surgery that addressed congenital heart defects. Sequenced input: thymus tissue. The TCR sequence derives from a boy in the first two years of life with a congenital heart defect but otherwise immunologically healthy. The V and J genes are TRBV4-2 and TRBJ2-1; D might be TRBD1 (6 bases). Written as DNA, the CDR3 is TGTGCCAGCAGCCACAATGGGGGCAGAGCCTACAATGAGCAGTTCTTC. Translating it yields CASSHNGGRAYNEQFF.